A single sample gave rise to the 16 T cell receptor beta chains below, sequenced in a study of blood T cell repertoires in COVID-19 (TCRdb year 2020). The library was produced with the immunoSEQ multiplex PCR assay. Sourced from immuneACCESS, this table was stored by TCRdb with only in-frame sequences that have V and J called. A share of the clones is absent; for the studies checked, an unresolved V gene accounts for under half, and the remainder has no known explanation. This sample gives about 30,000 clones in total; about 85% of them show up just once. The ten largest clonotypes hold 5% to 6% of the sample. The sequenced sample consisted of peripheral blood. The receptor source for this set is a man aged 60 to 75 with active COVID-19.

The genes are TRBV5-6 and TRBJ1-3, with D unclear. V was pared by 3 bases and J by 0 bases, with 13 bases between. The germline V gene has CDR1 SGHDT and CDR2 YYEEEE. CDR3 length: 16 amino acids. CDR3 coding DNA: TGTGCCAGCAGCTCCCTAATTTTTGGCTCTGGAAACACCATATATTTT. Its protein product is CASSSLIFGSGNTIYF.

A single count supports this clone. The chain combines TRBV3-1 (or the pseudogene TRBV3-2) with TRBJ1-6, with 8 positions matching TRBD1. Germline assignment: CDR1 LGHDT and CDR2 YNNKEL (reference sequence). This CDR3 has 15 residues. V gave up 1 base and J gave up 10 bases; unmatched junction bases: 6. Written as DNA, the CDR3 is TGTGCCAGCAGCCAAGGACAGGGGTTTCGGTCACCCCTCCACTTT. Translation gives CASSQGQGFRSPLHF.

This chain links TRBV29-1 with TRBJ2-5; 14 bases agree with TRBD2. The CDR3 loop spans 16 amino acids. J was trimmed by 0 bases and V by 6 bases; bases with no gene match: 6. Germline values: CDR1 SQVTM, CDR2 ANQGSEA. CDR3: CSVGTSGGGYQETQYF. CDR3 in DNA: TGCAGCGTGGGGACTAGCGGGGGTGGGTACCAAGAGACCCAGTACTTC. The whole variable domain, filled in from reference TRBV29-1 and TRBJ2-5, reads SAVISQKPSRDICQRGTSLTIQCQVDSQVTMMFWYRQQPGQSLTLIATANQGSEATYESGFVIDKFPISRPNLTFSTLTVSNMSPEDSSIYLCSVGTSGGGYQETQYFGPGTRLLVL.

The gene calls are TRBV5-4 and TRBJ1-2; TRBD1 matches 7 bases. This CDR3 is 17 amino acids long. Germline lookup yields CDR1 SGHNT and CDR2 YYREEE (reference sequence). Germline trimming cut 2 bases from V and 2 bases from J; bases unmatched to any gene: 12. The CDR3 DNA follows: TGTGCCAGCAGCTTTCTAAGAGGGACAGTTCAAAACTATGGCTACACCTTC. Protein sequence: CASSFLRGTVQNYGYTF.

In its sample, this clone was seen once. The gene calls are TRBV20-1 and TRBJ2-7, with D perhaps given as TRBD1 or TRBD2 (6 bases each). V dropped 5 bases and J dropped 3 bases, with 11 bases sitting between them. This CDR3 has 12 residues. The germline V gene has CDR1 DFQATT and CDR2 SNEGSKA (reference sequence). CDR3 in amino acids: CSARGGLYEQYF. CDR3 DNA sequence: TGCAGTGCTCGTGGGGGGCTCTACGAGCAGTACTTC.

V usage is TRBV18 and J usage is TRBJ1-1; 12 bases align to TRBD1. With V trimmed by 0 bases and J by 2 bases, 10 bases remained unmatched. Germline CDR1 KGHSH, CDR2 LQKENI. The CDR3 extends over 19 amino acids. The CDR3 DNA reads TGTGCCAGCTCACCACCGTACTCGGGACAGGGGGCGTTAAACACTGAAGCTTTCTTT. Protein: CASSPPYSGQGALNTEAFF. Looking up the rest from reference TRBV18 and TRBJ1-1 gives the full variable domain: NAGVMQNPRHLVRRRGQEARLRCSPMKGHSHVYWYRQLPEEGLKFMVYLQKENIIDESGMPKERFSAEFPKEGPSILRIQQVVRGDSAAYFCASSPPYSGQGALNTEAFFGQGTRLTVV.

The rearrangement joins TRBV5-1 to TRBJ1-2; 7 bases are shared with TRBD1. Germline loops: CDR1 SGHRS, CDR2 YFSETQ. The CDR3 extends over 12 amino acids. J was trimmed by 5 bases and V by 3 bases; bases with no gene match: 1. The DNA for the CDR3 is TGCGCCAGCAGCTCACAGGGGTATGGCTACACCTTC. Translating it yields CASSSQGYGYTF.

V usage is TRBV5-1 and J usage is TRBJ1-4; D not resolved. Germline CDR1 SGHRS, CDR2 YFSETQ. V lost 6 bases, J lost 0 bases, and 9 bases lay in between. This CDR3 region has 14 residues. As DNA, the CDR3 is TGCGCCAGCAAAGCAGGCGCAACTAATGAAAAACTGTTTTTT. Protein sequence: CASKAGATNEKLFF.

The chain combines TRBV6-5 with TRBJ1-2; D gene unclear. Germline V gives CDR1 MNHEY, CDR2 SVGAGI. Trimming shortened V by 2 bases and J by 8 bases, and 9 bases separated the two germline ends. This CDR3 has 12 amino acids. The CDR3, as DNA: TGTGCCAGCAGTTACGCCGGGGTCGGCTACACCTTC. Its translation: CASSYAGVGYTF.

V and J are TRBV4-1 and TRBJ1-5; no firm D call. CDR1 is MGHRA and CDR2 is YSYEKL in the germline V gene. The CDR3 spans 16 residues. Trimming cost V 1 base and J 0 bases, with 10 bases left between them. CDR3 protein: CASSQVWAYSNQPQHF. In DNA form, the CDR3 reads TGCGCCAGCAGCCAAGTGTGGGCCTATAGCAATCAGCCCCAGCATTTT.

As to this clone: One junction end does not reproduce the germline sequence, and a read error may be involved. The chain links TRBV14 to TRBJ2-4, with D possibly matching TRBD1 (6 bases). The CDR3 has 16 residues. Germline-derived CDR1 and CDR2 are SGHDN and FVKESK. This CDR3 is CASNQSGRGIFNIQYF. Here the CDR3 DNA reads TGTGCCAGCAACCAATCCGGCAGGGGAATTTTTAACATTCAGTACTTC.

The chain carries TRBV9 and TRBJ1-1, with D unresolved. CDR1 SGDLS and CDR2 YYNGEE come from the germline V gene. This CDR3 is 13 amino acids long. V was cut by 0 bases and J by 7 bases, with 10 bases left in between. DNA of the CDR3: TGTGCCAGCAGCGTAGTCGCGGGCAGTGAAGCTTTCTTT. Protein sequence: CASSVVAGSEAFF.

V gene TRBV5-1 combines with J gene TRBJ2-7, with 7 bases identical to TRBD1. CDR3 length: 14 amino acids. Unmatched junction bases numbered 7, after V lost 3 bases and J lost 4 bases. Germline V gene sequence: CDR1 SGHRS, CDR2 YFSETQ. CDR3 protein: CASSWGQYSYEQYF. For the CDR3, the DNA is TGCGCCAGCAGCTGGGGACAGTACTCTTACGAGCAGTACTTC.

The CDR3 loop is CASSHTSSATTDTQYF. In DNA form, the CDR3 reads TGTGCCAGCTCACACACTAGCAGCGCCACCACAGATACGCAGTATTTT. The chain carries TRBV18 and TRBJ2-3, with a weak D call TRBD2 (6 bases). This CDR3 is built from 16 residues. Trimming took off 4 bases at V and 2 bases at J, with 16 bases between the two ends. Per the germline V gene, CDR1 is KGHSH and CDR2 is LQKENI.

V gene TRBV7-9 combines with J gene TRBJ2-7; maybe TRBD2 (6 bases). Trimming removed 6 bases from V and 2 bases from J, with 11 bases in between. This CDR3 comprises 13 residues. The germline V gene encodes CDR1 SEHNR and CDR2 FQNEAQ (reference sequence). The CDR3 DNA is TGTGCCAGCAGACAGGAGGGGACCTACGAGCAGTACTTC. Amino acid sequence: CASRQEGTYEQYF.

The chain recombines TRBV4-1 with TRBJ2-5, with D maybe TRBD2 (5 bases). The ends were cut back, 2 bases at V and 5 bases at J, with 15 bases in the middle. The CDR3 has 15 residues. Germline V gene data show CDR1 as MGHRA and CDR2 as YSYEKL. CDR3: CASSQLALSDETQYF. The CDR3 region has the DNA TGCGCCAGCAGCCAACTAGCACTTTCCGATGAGACCCAGTACTTC.